The 7 T cell receptor beta chains in this list originate from one sample, sequenced in a study of radiotherapy plus CTLA-4 blockade in lung cancer. The method was immunoSEQ multiplex PCR; TCRdb's version includes in-frame clones alone and lacks a portion of them. The sample carries about 120,000 clones, over 80% recorded once. Specimen: peripheral blood, collected from a patient treated with radiotherapy plus ipilimumab. The origin of the receptors is a human donor with non-small cell lung cancer that progressed on radiotherapy plus ipilimumab.

The rearrangement joins TRBV6-5 to TRBJ1-2, with TRBD1 matching 9 bases. Looked up from germline, CDR1 is MNHEY and CDR2 is SVGAGI. The J segment lost 4 bases and the V segment lost 10 bases, leaving 7 bases of the junction unmatched. The CDR3 length is 13 residues. CDR3 amino acids: CATTGTGIYGYTF. CDR3 in DNA: TGTGCCACCACCGGGACAGGGATCTATGGCTACACCTTC.

This clone came up once. This chain joins TRBV6-5 and TRBJ1-1, with 8 bases matching TRBD1. V shed 6 bases and J 4 bases; nucleotides not matched to a gene: 7. There are 14 residues in the CDR3. CDR1 and CDR2 (germline): MNHEY, SVGAGI. The CDR3 region has the DNA TGTGCCAGCAGACACAGGGGGGTGCGCACTGAAGCTTTCTTT. It codes for CASRHRGVRTEAFF.

The chain couples TRBV2 to TRBJ2-1; D is possibly TRBD2 (6 bases). CDR3 length: 13 residues. Germline lookup yields CDR1 SNHLY and CDR2 FYNNEI. The ends were cut back, 7 bases at V and 6 bases at J, with 13 bases in the middle. Written as DNA, the CDR3 is TGTGCCAGCAATAGCGGTCGGAGCAATGAGCAGTTCTTC. It yields the protein CASNSGRSNEQFF.

The chain uses TRBV19 and TRBJ2-1; 14 nucleotides align to TRBD2. Looked up from germline, CDR1 is LNHDA and CDR2 is SQIVND (reference sequence). The junction had 5 bases not matched to a gene; V was cut back by 4 bases and J by 9 bases. The CDR3 spans 15 residues. The CDR3 DNA follows: TGTGCCAGTAGTACAAGGACTAGCGGGAGGTCTGAGCAGTTCTTC. As protein: CASSTRTSGRSEQFF.

The V and J genes are TRBV18 and TRBJ1-4, with D unclear. V dropped 2 bases and J dropped 0 bases, with 13 bases sitting between them. In germline, CDR1 is KGHSH, CDR2 LQKENI. This CDR3 comprises 17 residues. The CDR3 sequence is CASSPALLTATNEKLFF. CDR3 coding DNA: TGTGCCAGCTCACCAGCGCTCTTGACGGCAACTAATGAAAAACTGTTTTTT.

This chain uses TRBV27 with TRBJ2-5; 9 bases fit TRBD1. Judging by the DNA end, TRBJ2-7 fits better; the J call may be wrong. CDR3 length: 15 residues. Germline-derived CDR1 and CDR2 are MNHEY and SMNVEV (reference sequence). The CDR3 region is CASRFLRDRVYEQYF. DNA of the CDR3: TGTGCCAGCAGATTCCTCCGGGACAGGGTCTACGAGCAGTACTTC.

Only a few counts were recorded for this clone. V is TRBV2 and J is TRBJ2-6, with D unclear. CDR3 length: 14 residues. With 6 bases removed from V and 4 bases from J, the gap between germline ends came to 10 bases. CDR1 is SNHLY and CDR2 is FYNNEI in the germline V gene. The CDR3 sequence: CASSLGRGANVLTF. The CDR3 bases are TGTGCCAGCAGCCTCGGACGGGGGGCCAACGTCCTGACTTTC.